The source of this TCR beta chain is a study of cytomegalovirus exposure and HLA in healthy donors. With respect to this clone: The antigen is undetermined.

Study results and caveats: TRBV6-2, TRBV6-3 and some other V segments were excluded as indistinguishable. Confirmation was obtained in vitro that a few CMV-associated chains are specific for CMV antigens.

This PCR relied on a set of 60 Vbeta primers and 13 Jbeta primers. Assay used: immunoSEQ multiplex PCR; TCRdb lists only in-frame clones, some missing. Here the sample table reports 55,000 to 80,000 clones. The CDR3 is made up of 17 amino acids. V lost 2 bases and J lost 4, with 18 bases in between. Germline V gene lookup returns CDR1 KGHSH and CDR2 LQKENI. The chain links TRBV18 to TRBJ2-1, with a tentative D call TRBD1 (6 bases). Sequencing used PBMCs. The TCR sequence derives from a man aged 35 to 55 in good health and CMV-seronegative. CDR3 bases: TGTGCCAGCTCACCAACATTGATCGGACAGAATTACAATGAGCAGTTCTTC. Amino acid sequence: CASSPTLIGQNYNEQFF.